This T cell receptor (beta chain) was identified during a study of beta chain features in type 1 diabetes. What was sequenced were expressed TCRB transcripts, since all of the isolated RNA had been reverse transcribed. Sequencing was performed with immunoSEQ multiplex PCR; in TCRdb, only in-frame clones are kept and a portion is missing. The sample has 130,000 or so clones, 9.2% seen once. Germline lookup yields CDR1 ENHRY and CDR2 SYGVKD. V was trimmed by 5 bases and J by 0 bases, leaving 11 bases between them. The CDR3 runs to 15 residues. Sorting with CD45RO/CCR7/CD25/CD127/CD95/CD27 yielded naive, central memory, regulatory and stem-like memory CD4+ cells.

The TCR was taken from a man younger than 35 in good health. Specimen: central memory CD4+ T cells from blood. The chain recombines TRBV10-3 with TRBJ1-5; weak D call: TRBD1 (5 bases). The CDR3 reads CAISSTANSNQPQHF. In DNA form, the CDR3 reads TGTGCCATCAGTTCGACAGCCAATAGCAATCAGCCCCAGCATTTT.